This T cell receptor beta chain was observed in a study of blood T cell repertoires in COVID-19. In the study overall: PBMCs, B-cell-depleted T cells, or T cells were the source of the cDNA or gDNA that made up the material.

Original processing notes: Estimation of nucleated cell counts was performed using reference gene primer amplification. Generated by immunoSEQ multiplex PCR, the TCRdb table keeps only in-frame clones and is missing some. V and J calls and clone size come straight from that table; D and trimming were deduced from the DNA. Here the sample spans 200,000 to 250,000 clones, roughly 85% being singletons. Germline CDR1 and CDR2: KGHDR and SFDVKD. V was pared by 3 bases and J by 7 bases, with 4 bases of the junction left unmatched. The CDR3 loop spans 13 amino acids. Input material: peripheral blood. The receptor was derived from a man aged 40-50 years with acute or convalescent COVID-19. The rearrangement links TRBV24-1 to TRBJ1-2, with 7 positions matching TRBD1. The CDR3 DNA is TGTGCCACCAGTGATGGGAACAGGGGTGGCTACACCTTC. This codes for CATSDGNRGGYTF.